The 21 T cell receptor beta chains in this list originate from one sample, sequenced in a study of cytomegalovirus exposure and HLA in healthy donors. TCRdb's table, derived via immunoSEQ multiplex PCR, lists solely in-frame clones and lacks some. The sample lists about 150,000 clones; about 88% were seen once. Sequencing used PBMCs. These receptors were collected from a woman in her late teens or twenties in good health and CMV-seropositive.

The chain is built from TRBV18 and TRBJ1-5; tentative D call: TRBD1 (5 bases). Trimming removed 0 bases from V and 2 bases from J, with 14 bases in between. Germline CDR1 and CDR2: KGHSH and LQKENI. The CDR3 is made up of 17 amino acids. DNA for the CDR3: TGTGCCAGCTCACCACCGGACGGGGGGACGCGCAATCAGCCCCAGCATTTT. As protein: CASSPPDGGTRNQPQHF.

This clone has just one count. The chain joins TRBV5-1 to TRBJ2-3, with 9 nucleotides matching TRBD2. V lost 2 bases, J lost 2 bases, and 3 bases stayed unmatched. CDR3 size: 15 residues. Germline V gene lookup returns CDR1 SGHRS and CDR2 YFSETQ. CDR3 protein: CASSFRLAATDTQYF. The CDR3, as DNA: TGCGCCAGCAGCTTTAGACTAGCGGCCACAGATACGCAGTATTTT.

V gene TRBV11-2 combines with J gene TRBJ2-7; 11 nucleotides match TRBD2. This CDR3 has 18 amino acids. After removal of 5 bases from V and 2 bases from J, the junction contained 14 bases not matched to a gene. CDR1 SGHAT and CDR2 FQNNGV come from the germline V gene. The CDR3 reads CASSKRPLAGAGAYEQYF. The CDR3 DNA is TGTGCCAGCAGCAAAAGGCCACTAGCGGGAGCCGGGGCCTACGAGCAGTACTTC.

The rearrangement links TRBV7-8 to TRBJ1-1; 9 nucleotides align to TRBD1. V lost 5 bases and J lost 8; bases outside the gene matches: 15. This CDR3 region has 16 residues. Germline V gene lookup returns CDR1 SGHVS and CDR2 FQNEAQ. The CDR3 loop is CASSPLAGQGGFEAFF. The CDR3 coding sequence is TGTGCCAGCAGCCCGCTGGCGGGACAGGGAGGATTCGAAGCTTTCTTT.

The chain recombines TRBV7-2 with TRBJ1-5; no clear D. Trimming left V 2 bases short and J 6 bases short, with 11 bases between. The germline CDR1 and CDR2 sequences are SGHTA and FQGNSA. The length of the CDR3 is 14 residues. The CDR3 loop reads CASSLSQRGQPQHF. The DNA for the CDR3 is TGTGCCAGCAGCTTAAGCCAACGGGGTCAGCCCCAGCATTTT.

The chain couples TRBV7-9 to TRBJ2-2; 13 bases line up with TRBD2. Losses at the gene ends were 5 bases for V and 6 bases for J; bases not matched to a gene: 3. Germline assignment: CDR1 SEHNR and CDR2 FQNEAQ (reference sequence). The CDR3 length is 15 residues. The CDR3 is CASSVLAGGPGELFF. CDR3 DNA: TGTGCCAGCAGCGTACTAGCGGGAGGGCCCGGGGAGCTGTTTTTT.

CDR3 sequence: CASRAQGALSGYTF. Here the CDR3 DNA reads TGTGCCAGCAGAGCTCAGGGGGCGCTGAGCGGCTACACCTTC. The rearrangement links TRBV28 to TRBJ1-2; TRBD1 matches 8 bases. The germline CDR1 and CDR2 sequences are MDHEN and SYDVKM. The CDR3 loop spans 14 amino acids. V was clipped by 6 bases and J by 8 bases; unmatched bases: 11.

J is TRBJ2-3 and V is TRBV2, with 14 bases identical to TRBD2. Germline values: CDR1 SNHLY, CDR2 FYNNEI. The CDR3 is 16 residues long. After removal of 8 bases from V and 5 bases from J, the junction contained 9 bases not matched to a gene. The CDR3 spells CASVSRGLAGVDTQYF. The CDR3 DNA is TGTGCCAGCGTCTCCAGGGGACTAGCGGGAGTAGATACGCAGTATTTT.

V usage is TRBV4-3 and J usage is TRBJ2-7; the match to TRBD2 covers 8 bases. Germline V gene sequence: CDR1 LGHNA, CDR2 YSLEER. This CDR3 is 16 amino acids long. Germline trimming cut 0 bases from V and 1 base from J; bases unmatched to any gene: 5. CDR3 sequence (DNA): TGCGCCAGCAGCCAAGAATATACTAGCGGATCCTACGAGCAGTACTTC. It codes for CASSQEYTSGSYEQYF.

The chain is built from TRBV6-1 and TRBJ2-3, with D tentatively TRBD1 (5 bases). From germline, CDR1 is MNHNS and CDR2 SASEGT. V gave up 2 bases and J gave up 2 bases, with 14 bases separating them. The CDR3 length is 16 residues. In DNA, the CDR3 is TGTGCCAGCAGTGAACTTATAGGGGCCATCACAGATACGCAGTATTTT. This gives the protein CASSELIGAITDTQYF.

V usage is TRBV6-5 and J usage is TRBJ1-2; D call uncertain. V dropped 2 bases and J dropped 2 bases, with 9 bases sitting between them. The CDR3 consists of 14 residues. CDR1 and CDR2 from the germline V gene are MNHEY and SVGAGI. For the CDR3, the DNA is TGTGCCAGCAGTTACGGTTCCGGGAACTATGGCTACACCTTC. Its protein is CASSYGSGNYGYTF.

A single count supports this clone. The V and J genes are TRBV10-2 and TRBJ2-5; weak D call: TRBD1 (6 bases). This CDR3 is 13 amino acids long. Germline V CDR1 and CDR2: WSHSY, SAAADI. Trimming took 4 bases from V and 2 from J, leaving 8 bases between them. CDR3 protein: CASSGQVQETQYF. In DNA form, the CDR3 reads TGCGCCAGCAGTGGACAGGTGCAAGAGACCCAGTACTTC.

The genes are TRBV27 and TRBJ2-7, with D tentatively TRBD2 (6 bases). The CDR3 totals 15 residues. The germline gives CDR1 MNHEY, CDR2 SMNVEV (reference sequence). V lost 1 base and J 3 bases, leaving 13 bases between the germline ends. The CDR3 region has the DNA TGTGCCAGCAGTTTATTGGCGGGAATTAACTACGAGCAGTACTTC. This encodes CASSLLAGINYEQYF.

The chain combines TRBV11-3 with TRBJ2-5; D may be TRBD2 (6 bases). Trimming took 5 bases from V and 5 from J, leaving 18 bases between them. The CDR3 consists of 15 residues. From germline, CDR1 is SGHNT and CDR2 YENEEA. CDR3 coding DNA: TGTGCCAGCAGCCCAGGGACTTCTACTCGGGAGACCCAGTACTTC. Translation gives CASSPGTSTRETQYF.

The rearrangement joins TRBV10-1 to TRBJ2-5; possible D gene TRBD2, 7 bases. CDR1 is WNHNN, CDR2 SYGVQD, per germline (reference sequence). CDR3 length: 15 residues. Trimming pared 4 bases from V and 5 bases from J, leaving 17 bases between. CDR3 DNA sequence: TGCGCCAGCAGTGTTCGGCGGGGGCTTGAGGAGACCCAGTACTTC. Translation: CASSVRRGLEETQYF.

V usage is TRBV2 and J usage is TRBJ1-1; no definite D call. There are 13 residues in the CDR3. Germline CDR1 and CDR2: SNHLY and FYNNEI. V was pared by 8 bases and J by 1 base, with 11 bases between. This chain's CDR3 is CASSIAGNTEAFF. CDR3 bases: TGTGCCAGCTCCATCGCGGGGAACACTGAAGCTTTCTTT.

This clone was recorded once. The rearrangement links TRBV30 to TRBJ1-5; D remains ambiguous. Trimming removed 0 bases from V and 7 bases from J, with 7 bases in between. Germline V lookup: CDR1 GTSNPN, CDR2 SVGIG (reference sequence). This CDR3 contains 12 residues. DNA for the CDR3: TGTGCCTGGAGTGTGCCCTACCAGCCCCAGCATTTT. Translated, it gives CAWSVPYQPQHF.

The V call is TRBV5-7, the J call TRBJ1-1; unclear D gene. TRBV5-7 counts as an open reading frame of uncertain function. The CDR3 has 13 residues. V was cut by 0 bases and J by 8 bases, with 11 bases left in between. The CDR3 is CASSLVSPREAFF. The CDR3 DNA reads TGTGCCAGCAGCTTGGTGAGCCCACGCGAAGCTTTCTTT.

Points on this clone: The same CDR3 also results from other DNA sequences found in this sample. V is TRBV7-2 and J is TRBJ2-7; 7 positions match TRBD1. The V and J ends lost 1 base and 7 bases, in that order; junction bases with no gene match: 4. CDR3 length equals 13 residues. CDR1 is SGHTA, CDR2 FQGNSA, per germline. Written as DNA, the CDR3 is TGTGCCAGCAGCTTAGGGTCGGACAGGGAGCAGTACTTC. As protein: CASSLGSDREQYF.

This clone was seen a few times. The CDR3 DNA is TGTGCCAGCCAGGGAGGGATCGCCACTGAAGCTTTCTTT. This encodes CASQGGIATEAFF. The V call is TRBV19, the J call TRBJ1-1, with a possible D match to TRBD1 (5 bases). With 9 bases removed from V and 4 bases from J, the gap between germline ends came to 15 bases. Germline V gives CDR1 LNHDA, CDR2 SQIVND (reference sequence). The CDR3 is 13 residues long.

This chain joins TRBV29-1 and TRBJ2-2; TRBD2 matches 7 bases. Germline V gene sequence: CDR1 SQVTM, CDR2 ANQGSEA. With V trimmed by 6 bases and J by 7 bases, 8 bases remained unmatched. This CDR3 contains 13 residues. CDR3 in amino acids: CSVWTSLGGELFF. The DNA for the CDR3 is TGCAGCGTCTGGACTAGTTTGGGCGGGGAGCTGTTTTTT.